Listed below are T cell receptor beta chains from one sample, sequenced in a study of blood T cell repertoires in COVID-19. Measured with immunoSEQ multiplex PCR; TCRdb has only the in-frame clones, and not every one. The sample has over 150,000 clones; 75% to 95% are singletons. Sequencing was done on a sample of peripheral blood. These receptors were taken from a man aged 45-65 years with acute or convalescent COVID-19. Both conserved end residues are part of each CDR3.

cdr3_length: 14
v_call: TRBV6-1
j_call: TRBJ1-4
cdr3_aa: CASSEPATNEKLFF

cdr3_length: 13
v_call: TRBV12-3/TRBV12-4
j_call: TRBJ1-1
cdr3_aa: CASSLSVNTEAFF

cdr3_length: 12
v_call: TRBV2
j_call: TRBJ1-5
cdr3_aa: CASSGSDQPQHF

cdr3_length: 13
v_call: TRBV7-3
j_call: TRBJ2-7
cdr3_aa: CASSQGRTYEQYF

cdr3_length: 15
v_call: TRBV19
j_call: TRBJ1-1
cdr3_aa: CASSILRGKGTEAFF

cdr3_length: 12
v_call: TRBV11-2
j_call: TRBJ2-2
cdr3_aa: CASSPPAGELFF

cdr3_length: 16
v_call: TRBV27
j_call: TRBJ1-6
cdr3_aa: CASSSLGTGDNSPLHF

cdr3_length: 15
v_call: TRBV27
j_call: TRBJ2-2
cdr3_aa: CASRKHTANTGELFF

cdr3_length: 17
v_call: TRBV6-2/TRBV6-3
j_call: TRBJ2-3
cdr3_aa: CASSYLLGFPSTDTQYF

cdr3_length: 13
v_call: TRBV10-1
j_call: TRBJ2-1
cdr3_aa: CASSGLAGDEQFF

cdr3_length: 16
v_call: TRBV7-6
j_call: TRBJ1-2
cdr3_aa: CASSPVGTGINYGYTF

cdr3_length: 18
v_call: TRBV3-1/TRBV3-2
j_call: TRBJ2-2
cdr3_aa: CASSPWNSRGGSGGELFF

cdr3_length: 13
v_call: TRBV14
j_call: TRBJ2-5
cdr3_aa: CASSHVQQWPQYF

cdr3_length: 16
v_call: TRBV5-4
j_call: TRBJ2-5
cdr3_aa: CASSQGLAGGGETQYF

cdr3_length: 16
v_call: TRBV7-6
j_call: TRBJ2-1
cdr3_aa: CASSLVSAGASHEQFF

cdr3_length: 14
v_call: TRBV6-5
j_call: TRBJ1-4
cdr3_aa: CASSFDRLTEKLFF

cdr3_length: 14
v_call: TRBV10-3
j_call: TRBJ2-7
cdr3_aa: CAISESLGPYEQYF

cdr3_length: 11
v_call: TRBV29-1
j_call: TRBJ1-2
cdr3_aa: CSVPSRYGYTF

cdr3_length: 15
v_call: TRBV11-3
j_call: TRBJ1-2
cdr3_aa: CASSLYRQGGYGYTF

cdr3_length: 15
v_call: TRBV6-2/TRBV6-3
j_call: TRBJ2-1
cdr3_aa: CASSYSESTYNEQFF

cdr3_length: 15
v_call: TRBV30
j_call: TRBJ2-7
cdr3_aa: CAWRGTSGRSYEQYF

cdr3_length: 19
v_call: TRBV4-2
j_call: TRBJ2-4
cdr3_aa: CASSQGLAGGPLTKNIQYF

cdr3_length: 15
v_call: TRBV7-7
j_call: TRBJ1-3
cdr3_aa: CASSLGQGAGNTIYF

cdr3_length: 13
v_call: TRBV12-3/TRBV12-4
j_call: TRBJ2-1
cdr3_aa: CASSLRLVVEQFF

cdr3_length: 15
v_call: TRBV28
j_call: TRBJ2-3
cdr3_aa: CASSTGVADTDTQYF

cdr3_length: 16
v_call: TRBV2
j_call: TRBJ1-1
cdr3_aa: CAQLPIGGRGNTEAFF

cdr3_length: 15
v_call: TRBV21-1
j_call: TRBJ1-5
cdr3_aa: CASSPTDRENQPQHF

cdr3_length: 13
v_call: TRBV2
j_call: TRBJ1-6
cdr3_aa: CASRQGNNSPLHF

cdr3_length: 16
v_call: TRBV11-3
j_call: TRBJ1-3
cdr3_aa: CASSSGQGESGNTIYF

cdr3_length: 14
v_call: TRBV9
j_call: TRBJ2-5
cdr3_aa: CASSTLGGSETQYF

cdr3_length: 14
v_call: TRBV10-2
j_call: TRBJ2-2
cdr3_aa: CASRGYGGPGELFF

cdr3_length: 17
v_call: TRBV24-1
j_call: TRBJ2-3
cdr3_aa: CATSDSETGKSTDTQYF

cdr3_length: 16
v_call: TRBV10-2
j_call: TRBJ2-2
cdr3_aa: CASSRASGRVNGELFF

cdr3_length: 17
v_call: TRBV4-1
j_call: TRBJ1-5
cdr3_aa: CASSQNPRAGLNQPQHF

cdr3_length: 16
v_call: TRBV11-2
j_call: TRBJ1-2
cdr3_aa: CASSLSGGQGGYGYTF

cdr3_length: 16
v_call: TRBV18
j_call: TRBJ1-1
cdr3_aa: CASSPSANSLDTEAFF

cdr3_length: 16
v_call: TRBV10-3
j_call: TRBJ2-1
cdr3_aa: CAISPQEGAFYNEQFF

cdr3_length: 15
v_call: TRBV28
j_call: TRBJ2-5
cdr3_aa: CASSLRSLAAETQYF

cdr3_length: 15
v_call: TRBV7-9
j_call: TRBJ1-2
cdr3_aa: CASSLSRGTGFGYTF

cdr3_length: 16
v_call: TRBV16
j_call: TRBJ2-1
cdr3_aa: CASSRAGTRVHNEQFF

cdr3_length: 13
v_call: TRBV28
j_call: TRBJ1-1
cdr3_aa: CASRDRLNTEAFF

cdr3_length: 11
v_call: TRBV29-1
j_call: TRBJ2-5
cdr3_aa: CSGTRGETQYF

cdr3_length: 16
v_call: TRBV14
j_call: TRBJ2-4
cdr3_aa: CASSQAGRQAKNIQYF

cdr3_length: 13
v_call: TRBV27
j_call: TRBJ1-2
cdr3_aa: CASSPQTGTGYTF

cdr3_length: 15
v_call: TRBV15
j_call: TRBJ2-3
cdr3_aa: CATSRGGMSGDTQYF

cdr3_length: 16
v_call: TRBV4-1
j_call: TRBJ1-1
cdr3_aa: CASSQRDGQLNTEAFF

cdr3_length: 15
v_call: TRBV11-1
j_call: TRBJ2-7
cdr3_aa: CASSLVGRFDYEQYF

cdr3_length: 11
v_call: TRBV7-9
j_call: TRBJ2-2
cdr3_aa: CANGTVGELFF

cdr3_length: 13
v_call: TRBV9
j_call: TRBJ1-1
cdr3_aa: CASSPGQLTEAFF

cdr3_length: 13
v_call: TRBV15
j_call: TRBJ1-2
cdr3_aa: CATSRAEAAGYTF

cdr3_length: 15
v_call: TRBV10-3
j_call: TRBJ2-5
cdr3_aa: CAISGSASVQETQYF

cdr3_length: 13
v_call: TRBV5-6
j_call: TRBJ1-5
cdr3_aa: CASSLGGGQPQHF